Shown below are 3 T cell receptor beta chains from a single sample sequenced in a study of radiotherapy plus CTLA-4 blockade in lung cancer. TCRdb keeps only in-frame clones here, not all; method: immunoSEQ multiplex PCR. The sample shows about 67,000 clones, 65% to 85% of them seen only once. Sequenced material: peripheral blood, taken from a patient treated with radiotherapy plus ipilimumab. The receptors were sampled from a human donor with non-small cell lung cancer whose response to radiotherapy plus ipilimumab could not be evaluated. Some clones in this sample may be carry-over from other donors' samples.

J is TRBJ2-1 and V is TRBV9; 8 bases align to TRBD1. This CDR3 has 14 amino acids. Trimming at V came to 4 bases and at J to 12 bases, leaving 12 bases not matched to a gene. In germline, CDR1 is SGDLS, CDR2 YYNGEE. CDR3 loop: CASSSPRTGFGQFF. Here the CDR3 DNA reads TGTGCCAGCAGCTCCCCGCGGACAGGGTTCGGGCAGTTCTTC. Filled out from reference TRBV9 and TRBJ2-1, the complete variable domain reads DSGVTQTPKHLITATGQRVTLRCSPRSGDLSVYWYQQSLDQGLQFLIQYYNGEERAKGNILERFSAQQFPDLHSELNLSSLELGDSALYFCASSSPRTGFGQFFGPGTRLTVL.

The chain joins TRBV15 to TRBJ1-1; D possibly corresponds to TRBD1 (5 bases). The germline gives CDR1 LNHNV, CDR2 YYDKDF (reference sequence). CDR3 length: 23 residues. V was cut by 0 bases and J by 4 bases, with 36 bases left in between. In DNA, the CDR3 is TGTGCCACCAGCAGAGACTGGGAGGGGCGCCCGGCCGGGTTTTTCGGATCGGGCACTGAAGCTTTCTTT. Amino acid sequence: CATSRDWEGRPAGFFGSGTEAFF.

This clone showed up just a few times. The chain uses TRBV27 and TRBJ1-2, with D possibly being TRBD1 (6 bases). Germline loops: CDR1 MNHEY, CDR2 SMNVEV (reference sequence). The CDR3 runs to 14 residues. V dropped 4 bases and J dropped 5 bases, with 14 bases sitting between them. The CDR3 nucleotides read TGTGCCAGCAGTTCACGGACAGCTGCATATGGCTACACCTTC. Translating it yields CASSSRTAAYGYTF.